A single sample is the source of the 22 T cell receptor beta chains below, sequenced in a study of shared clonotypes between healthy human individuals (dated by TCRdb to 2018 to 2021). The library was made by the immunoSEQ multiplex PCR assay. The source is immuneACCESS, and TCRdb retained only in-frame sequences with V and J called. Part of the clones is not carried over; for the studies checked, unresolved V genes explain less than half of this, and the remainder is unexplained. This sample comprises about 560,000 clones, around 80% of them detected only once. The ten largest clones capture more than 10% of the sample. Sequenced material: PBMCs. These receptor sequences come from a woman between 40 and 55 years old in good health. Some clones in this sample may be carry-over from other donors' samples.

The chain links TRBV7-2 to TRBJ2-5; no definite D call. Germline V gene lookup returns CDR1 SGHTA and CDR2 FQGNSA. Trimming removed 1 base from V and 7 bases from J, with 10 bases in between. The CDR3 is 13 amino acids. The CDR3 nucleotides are TGTGCCAGCAGCTTAGGTCCGGAGAGGACCCAGTACTTC. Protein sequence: CASSLGPERTQYF.

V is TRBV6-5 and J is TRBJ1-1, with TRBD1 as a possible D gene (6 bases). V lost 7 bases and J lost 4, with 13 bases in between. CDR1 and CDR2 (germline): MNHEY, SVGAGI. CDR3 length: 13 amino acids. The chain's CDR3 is CASTVQGTTEAFF. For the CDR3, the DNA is TGTGCCAGCACGGTACAGGGTACCACTGAAGCTTTCTTT.

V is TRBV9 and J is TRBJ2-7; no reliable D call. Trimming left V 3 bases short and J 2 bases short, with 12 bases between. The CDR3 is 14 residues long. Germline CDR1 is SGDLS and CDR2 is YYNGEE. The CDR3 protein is CASSASGAAYEQYF. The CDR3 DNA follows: TGTGCCAGCAGCGCGTCCGGCGCCGCCTACGAGCAGTACTTC. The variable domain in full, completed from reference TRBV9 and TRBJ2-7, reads DSGVTQTPKHLITATGQRVTLRCSPRSGDLSVYWYQQSLDQGLQFLIQYYNGEERAKGNILERFSAQQFPDLHSELNLSSLELGDSALYFCASSASGAAYEQYFGPGTRLTVT.

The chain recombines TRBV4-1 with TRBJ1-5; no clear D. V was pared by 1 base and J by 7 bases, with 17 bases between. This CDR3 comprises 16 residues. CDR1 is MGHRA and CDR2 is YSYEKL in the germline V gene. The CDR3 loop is CASSQGSGSREQPQHF. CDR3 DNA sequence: TGCGCCAGCAGCCAAGGCTCGGGCAGCAGAGAACAGCCCCAGCATTTT.

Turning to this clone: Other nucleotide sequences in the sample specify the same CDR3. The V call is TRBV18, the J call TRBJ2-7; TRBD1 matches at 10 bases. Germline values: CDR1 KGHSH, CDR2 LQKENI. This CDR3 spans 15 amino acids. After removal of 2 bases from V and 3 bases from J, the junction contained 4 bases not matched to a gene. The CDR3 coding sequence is TGTGCCAGCTCACCAGGGACAGGGGCAAGCTACGAGCAGTACTTC. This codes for CASSPGTGASYEQYF.

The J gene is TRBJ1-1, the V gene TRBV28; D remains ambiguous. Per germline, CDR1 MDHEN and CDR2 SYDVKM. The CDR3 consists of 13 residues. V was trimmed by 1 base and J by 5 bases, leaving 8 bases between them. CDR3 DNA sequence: TGTGCCAGCAGTTTATTTGGCCGGACTGAAGCTTTCTTT. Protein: CASSLFGRTEAFF.

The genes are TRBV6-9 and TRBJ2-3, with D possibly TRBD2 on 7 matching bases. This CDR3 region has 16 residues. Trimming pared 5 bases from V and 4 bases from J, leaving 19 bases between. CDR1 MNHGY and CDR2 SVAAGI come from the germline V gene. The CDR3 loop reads CASSPLLAKGADTQYF. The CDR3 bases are TGTGCCAGCAGTCCATTACTAGCGAAGGGGGCAGATACGCAGTATTTT.

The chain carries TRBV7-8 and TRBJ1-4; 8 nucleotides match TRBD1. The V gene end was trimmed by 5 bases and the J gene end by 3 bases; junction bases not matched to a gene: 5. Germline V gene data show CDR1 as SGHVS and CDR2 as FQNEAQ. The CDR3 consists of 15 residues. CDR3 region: CASSLNRGANEKLFF. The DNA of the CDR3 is TGTGCCAGCAGCCTCAACAGGGGGGCTAATGAAAAACTGTTTTTT. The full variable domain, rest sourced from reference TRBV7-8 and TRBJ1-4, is GAGVSQSPRYKVAKRGQDVALRCDPISGHVSLFWYQQALGQGPEFLTYFQNEAQLDKSGLPSDRFFAERPEGSVSTLKIQRTQQEDSAVYLCASSLNRGANEKLFFGSGTQLSVL.

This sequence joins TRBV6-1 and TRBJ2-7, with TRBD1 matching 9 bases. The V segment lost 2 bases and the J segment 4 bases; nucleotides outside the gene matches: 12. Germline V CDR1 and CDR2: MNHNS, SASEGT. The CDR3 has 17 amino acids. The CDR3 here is CASSEQPTGTGLYEQYF. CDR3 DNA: TGTGCCAGCAGTGAACAACCCACCGGGACAGGGCTTTACGAGCAGTACTTC.

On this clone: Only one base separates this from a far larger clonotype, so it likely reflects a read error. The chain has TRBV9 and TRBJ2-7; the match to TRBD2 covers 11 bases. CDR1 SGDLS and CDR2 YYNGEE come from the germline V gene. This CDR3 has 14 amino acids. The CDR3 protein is CASSVGSGREEQHF. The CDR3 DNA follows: TGTGCCAGCAGCGTAGGTAGCGGGAGGGAAGAGCAGCACTTC.

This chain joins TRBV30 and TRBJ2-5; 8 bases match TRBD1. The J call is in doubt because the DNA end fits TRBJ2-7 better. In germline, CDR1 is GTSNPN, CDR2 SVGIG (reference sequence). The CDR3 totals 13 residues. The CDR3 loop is CAWSLDRVDEQYF. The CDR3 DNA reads TGTGCCTGGAGCTTGGACAGGGTCGACGAGCAGTACTTC.

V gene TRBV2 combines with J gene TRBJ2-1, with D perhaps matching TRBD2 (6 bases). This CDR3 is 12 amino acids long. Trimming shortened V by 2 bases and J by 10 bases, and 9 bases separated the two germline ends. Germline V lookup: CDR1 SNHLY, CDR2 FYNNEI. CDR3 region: CASSEPTREQFF. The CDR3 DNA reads TGTGCCAGCAGTGAACCGACTAGGGAGCAGTTCTTC.

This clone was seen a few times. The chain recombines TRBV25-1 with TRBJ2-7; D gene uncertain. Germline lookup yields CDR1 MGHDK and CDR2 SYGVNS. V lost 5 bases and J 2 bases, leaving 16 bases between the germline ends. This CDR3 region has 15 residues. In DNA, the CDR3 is TGTGCCAGCAGTTTTGGTACAAGGGCAACCTACGAGCAGTACTTC. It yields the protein CASSFGTRATYEQYF.

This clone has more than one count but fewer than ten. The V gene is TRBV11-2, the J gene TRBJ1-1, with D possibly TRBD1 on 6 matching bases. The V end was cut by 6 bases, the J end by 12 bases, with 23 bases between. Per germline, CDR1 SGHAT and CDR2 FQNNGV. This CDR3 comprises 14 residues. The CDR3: CASRPTQGPLEPFF. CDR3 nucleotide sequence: TGTGCCAGCAGACCTACGCAGGGGCCGCTAGAACCTTTCTTT.

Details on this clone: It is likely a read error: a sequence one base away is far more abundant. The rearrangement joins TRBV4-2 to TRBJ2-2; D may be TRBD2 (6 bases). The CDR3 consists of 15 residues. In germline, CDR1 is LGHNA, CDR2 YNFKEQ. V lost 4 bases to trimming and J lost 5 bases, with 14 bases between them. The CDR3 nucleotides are TGTGCCAGCAGCCGAGATCACGGGAGTACCGGGGAGCTGTTTTTT. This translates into CASSRDHGSTGELFF.

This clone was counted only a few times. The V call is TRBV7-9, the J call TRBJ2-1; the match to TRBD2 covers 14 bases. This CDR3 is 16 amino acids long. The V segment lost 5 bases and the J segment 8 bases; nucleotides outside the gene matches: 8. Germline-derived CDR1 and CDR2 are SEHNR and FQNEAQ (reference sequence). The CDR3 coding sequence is TGTGCCAGCAGCCCCTCCGGACTAGCGGGAGGTTATGAGCAGTTCTTC. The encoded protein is CASSPSGLAGGYEQFF.

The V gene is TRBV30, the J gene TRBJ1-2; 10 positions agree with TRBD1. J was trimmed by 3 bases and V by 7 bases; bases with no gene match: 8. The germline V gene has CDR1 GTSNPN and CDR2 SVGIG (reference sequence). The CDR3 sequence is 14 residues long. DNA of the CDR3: TGTGCCTCGCCCCGGGACAGGGGTTACTATGGCTACACCTTC. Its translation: CASPRDRGYYGYTF.

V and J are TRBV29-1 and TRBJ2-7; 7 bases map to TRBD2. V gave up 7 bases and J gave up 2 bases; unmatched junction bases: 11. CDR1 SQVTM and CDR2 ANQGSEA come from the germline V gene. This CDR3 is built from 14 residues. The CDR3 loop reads CSATGGGSPYEQYF. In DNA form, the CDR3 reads TGCAGCGCCACAGGCGGGGGTTCCCCCTACGAGCAGTACTTC.

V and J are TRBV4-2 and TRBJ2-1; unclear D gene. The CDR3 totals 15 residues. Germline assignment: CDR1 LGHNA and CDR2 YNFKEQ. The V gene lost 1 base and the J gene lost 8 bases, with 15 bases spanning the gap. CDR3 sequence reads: CASSQVLRLADEQFF. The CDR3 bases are TGTGCCAGCAGCCAAGTTCTCAGGTTGGCCGATGAGCAGTTCTTC.

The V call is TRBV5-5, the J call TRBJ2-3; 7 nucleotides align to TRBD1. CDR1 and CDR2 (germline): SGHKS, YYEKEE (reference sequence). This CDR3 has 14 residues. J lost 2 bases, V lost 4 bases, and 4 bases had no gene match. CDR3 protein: CASSVGTATDTQYF. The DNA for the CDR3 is TGTGCCAGCAGCGTAGGGACAGCCACAGATACGCAGTATTTT.

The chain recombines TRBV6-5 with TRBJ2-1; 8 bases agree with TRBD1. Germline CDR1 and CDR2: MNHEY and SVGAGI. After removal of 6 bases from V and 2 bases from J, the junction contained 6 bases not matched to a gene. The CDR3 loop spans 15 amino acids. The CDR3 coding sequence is TGTGCCAGCAGGTCCGGGACAGGCGCCTACAATGAGCAGTTCTTC. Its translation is CASRSGTGAYNEQFF.

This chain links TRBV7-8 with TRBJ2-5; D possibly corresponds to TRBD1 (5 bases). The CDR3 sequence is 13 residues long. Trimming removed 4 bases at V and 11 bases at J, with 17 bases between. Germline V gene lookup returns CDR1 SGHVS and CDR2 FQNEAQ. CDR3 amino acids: CASSYGPGIEQYF. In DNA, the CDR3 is TGTGCCAGCAGCTACGGCCCAGGGATTGAGCAGTACTTC.